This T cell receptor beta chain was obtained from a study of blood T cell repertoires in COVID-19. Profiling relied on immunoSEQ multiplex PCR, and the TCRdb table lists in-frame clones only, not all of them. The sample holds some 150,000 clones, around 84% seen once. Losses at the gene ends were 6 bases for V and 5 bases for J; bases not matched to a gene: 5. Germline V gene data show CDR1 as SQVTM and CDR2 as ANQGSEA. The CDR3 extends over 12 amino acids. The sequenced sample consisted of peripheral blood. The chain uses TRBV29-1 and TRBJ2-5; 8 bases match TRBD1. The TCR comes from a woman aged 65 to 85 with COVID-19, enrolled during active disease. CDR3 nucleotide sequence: TGCAGCGTGGGACAGGTTGTTGAGACCCAGTACTTC. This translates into CSVGQVVETQYF.